Following are 3 T cell receptor beta chains from one sample sequenced in a study of human T cells and chemical hapten exposure. MiXCR was run by TCRdb on the RACE reads, yielding one entry per CDR3 protein. The sample lists more than 70,000 distinct CDR3 sequences; approximately 9% were seen once. Time point noted: pre-sensitization, week 0. The treatment denotes: therapeutic diphenylcyclopropenone sensitization with weekly scalp DPC. The input for sequencing was whole blood, taken in connection with sensitization to the hapten diphenylcyclopropenone (DPC). These receptors were obtained from a man between 40 and 49 years old with alopecia areata. Some clones in this sample may be carry-over from other donors' samples.

The chain has TRBV7-2 and TRBJ2-7; 11 bases are shared with TRBD1. The CDR3 sequence is 15 residues long. V shed 1 base, J shed 3 bases, and the junction held 2 bases outside the gene matches. Germline values: CDR1 SGHTA, CDR2 FQGNSA. The DNA for the CDR3 is TGTGCCAGCAGCTTAGGCGGGACAGGGGGCTACGAGCAGTACGTC. Its translation is CASSLGGTGGYEQYV.

The chain joins TRBV20-1 to TRBJ2-1; perhaps TRBD2 as D (6 bases). V was pared by 3 bases and J by 0 bases, with 6 bases between. Germline assignment: CDR1 DFQATT and CDR2 SNEGSKA (reference sequence). This CDR3 has 13 residues. The CDR3 here is CSASGSSYNEQFF. The CDR3 region has the DNA TGCAGTGCTAGCGGGAGCTCCTACAATGAGCAGTTCTTC.

This clonotype has just a few counts. V gene TRBV24-1 combines with J gene TRBJ2-1; 9 bases agree with TRBD1. The length of the CDR3 is 16 residues. In germline, CDR1 is KGHDR, CDR2 SFDVKD. The ends lost 4 bases at V and 0 bases at J; junction bases unmatched: 3. CDR3 in DNA: TGTGCCACCAGTGAAGGGACAGGGAGCTCCTACAATGAGCAGTTCTTC. It yields the protein CATSEGTGSSYNEQFF.